The 21 T cell receptor beta chains below come from one sample, sequenced in a study of shared clonotypes between healthy human individuals. Sequencing used immunoSEQ multiplex PCR; TCRdb keeps in-frame clones, though not all of them. This sample has millions of clones, with around 95% found just once. Specimen: naive CD4+ T cells sorted from blood. This sample's subset: CD45RA+ positively selected. These receptors were obtained from a young man in good health.

This chain joins TRBV10-3 and TRBJ1-1; TRBD1 is a possible D gene (5 bases). CDR1 is ENHRY, CDR2 SYGVKD, per germline. Trimming left V 4 bases short and J 6 bases short, with 15 bases between. The CDR3 runs 14 residues. The CDR3 loop is CAISGTQGRAEAFF. DNA of the CDR3: TGTGCCATCAGTGGAACCCAGGGTAGGGCTGAAGCTTTCTTT.

This clone appeared a single time. The J gene is TRBJ1-2, the V gene TRBV28, with a possible D match to TRBD1 (6 bases). The V end was cut by 6 bases, the J end by 8 bases, with 13 bases between. The CDR3 runs 12 residues. Germline V gives CDR1 MDHEN, CDR2 SYDVKM. CDR3 amino acids: CASSYRDPGYTF. In DNA form, the CDR3 reads TGTGCCAGCAGCTACAGGGACCCCGGCTACACCTTC.

This clone showed up just once. The chain combines TRBV27 with TRBJ2-7; TRBD1 matches 7 bases. Trimming removed 8 bases from V and 2 bases from J; junction bases left unmatched: 15. Germline-derived CDR1 and CDR2 are MNHEY and SMNVEV (reference sequence). This CDR3 region has 16 residues. CDR3 nucleotides: TGTGCCAGCGGGACAGCCCTTGTTTTCCGTACCTACGAGCAGTACTTC. Translation: CASGTALVFRTYEQYF.

The chain carries TRBV6-1 and TRBJ2-7, with 11 nucleotides matching TRBD2. The CDR3 length is 14 residues. V was pared by 7 bases and J by 3 bases, with 5 bases of the junction left unmatched. Looked up from germline, CDR1 is MNHNS and CDR2 is SASEGT. The CDR3 here is CASTRLAGIYEQYF. As DNA, the CDR3 is TGTGCCAGCACAAGACTAGCGGGGATCTACGAGCAGTACTTC.

The chain is built from TRBV18 and TRBJ2-7, with D possibly TRBD2 on 5 matching bases. This CDR3 has 17 amino acids. Germline-derived CDR1 and CDR2 are KGHSH and LQKENI. Trimming pared 1 base from V and 3 bases from J, leaving 19 bases between. The CDR3 region is CASSPLYSERGYYEQYF. Here the CDR3 DNA reads TGTGCCAGCTCACCACTATACAGCGAGAGAGGGTACTACGAGCAGTACTTC.

The chain combines TRBV7-9 with TRBJ2-7, with TRBD2 matching 7 bases. This CDR3 is 13 amino acids long. V gave up 3 bases and J gave up 5 bases; unmatched junction bases: 4. Germline CDR1 is SEHNR and CDR2 is FQNEAQ (reference sequence). In DNA, the CDR3 is TGTGCCAGCAGCTTGGGGGGGTACGACGAGCAGTACTTC. This sequence encodes CASSLGGYDEQYF.

The rearrangement links TRBV10-3 to TRBJ2-7; no reliable D call. This CDR3 contains 13 residues. Trimming pared 6 bases from V and 7 bases from J, leaving 16 bases between. Germline V lookup: CDR1 ENHRY, CDR2 SYGVKD. The CDR3 spells CAISHLTGAEQYF. For the CDR3, the DNA is TGTGCCATCAGCCACCTCACGGGTGCGGAGCAGTACTTC.

This clone has just one count. In DNA, the CDR3 is TGTGCTAGTGGCATCCCGGTGGAACACAGGGGGGACAATGAGCAGTTCTTC. Its translation is CASGIPVEHRGDNEQFF. V and J are TRBV12-5 and TRBJ2-1; TRBD1 agrees at 8 bases. V was pared by 6 bases and J by 5 bases, with 15 bases of the junction left unmatched. The CDR3 runs 17 residues. CDR1 and CDR2 (germline): LGHNT, FRNRAP.

This sequence joins TRBV28 and TRBJ1-1, with a weak D call TRBD1 (5 bases). V shed 2 bases and J shed 10 bases, with 20 bases lying between them. Germline V gives CDR1 MDHEN, CDR2 SYDVKM. The length of the CDR3 is 15 residues. The CDR3 reads CASSLSGAPRTRAFF. For the CDR3, the DNA is TGTGCCAGCAGTTTAAGCGGGGCCCCAAGGACTAGAGCTTTCTTT. The full variable domain, rest sourced from reference TRBV28 and TRBJ1-1, is DVKVTQSSRYLVKRTGEKVFLECVQDMDHENMFWYRQDPGLGLRLIYFSYDVKMKEKGDIPEGYSVSREKKERFSLILESASTNQTSMYLCASSLSGAPRTRAFFGQGTRLTVV.

The chain uses TRBV27 and TRBJ2-3; maybe TRBD2 (5 bases). V lost 3 bases to trimming and J lost 0 bases, with 10 bases between them. CDR1 MNHEY and CDR2 SMNVEV come from the germline V gene (reference sequence). This CDR3 is built from 15 residues. The CDR3 bases are TGTGCCAGCAGTTTCGGGCGGGTGAGCACAGATACGCAGTATTTT. Its translation is CASSFGRVSTDTQYF.

The V gene is TRBV6-5, the J gene TRBJ2-7; the match to TRBD1 covers 9 bases. The V gene end was trimmed by 4 bases and the J gene end by 2 bases; junction bases not matched to a gene: 9. This CDR3 region has 16 residues. CDR1 and CDR2 from the germline V gene are MNHEY and SVGAGI. The CDR3 DNA reads as TGTGCCAGCAGTTTTAGCCCCGGGACAGGGACCTACGAGCAGTACTTC. This translates into CASSFSPGTGTYEQYF.

The chain recombines TRBV11-2 with TRBJ2-1; 9 nucleotides line up with TRBD1. V shed 1 base, J shed 6 bases, and the junction held 4 bases outside the gene matches. From germline, CDR1 is SGHAT and CDR2 FQNNGV. The CDR3 loop spans 15 amino acids. This chain's CDR3 is CASSLGGQGSNEQFF. The CDR3 bases are TGTGCCAGCAGCTTAGGGGGACAGGGAAGCAATGAGCAGTTCTTC.

The genes are TRBV30 and TRBJ1-1; D may be TRBD1 (5 bases). Germline V gene sequence: CDR1 GTSNPN, CDR2 SVGIG (reference sequence). This CDR3 is built from 13 residues. V lost 5 bases and J lost 1, with 11 bases in between. CDR3 in DNA: TGTGCCTGGGACCCCCAGGGGAACACTGAAGCTTTCTTT. This codes for CAWDPQGNTEAFF.

V is TRBV10-3 and J is TRBJ1-3, with 7 bases lining up with TRBD1. The CDR3 extends over 15 amino acids. V shed 3 bases, J shed 0 bases, and the junction held 2 bases outside the gene matches. The V gene's germline CDR1 is ENHRY and CDR2 SYGVKD. The CDR3 reads CAISEGGYSGNTIYF. The CDR3, as DNA: TGTGCCATCAGTGAAGGGGGCTACTCTGGAAACACCATATATTTT.

V gene TRBV6-5 combines with J gene TRBJ2-7; 7 positions match TRBD2. With 5 bases clipped from V and 1 base from J, the junction kept 5 bases outside the gene matches. The CDR3 spans 14 residues. Germline-derived CDR1 and CDR2 are MNHEY and SVGAGI. CDR3 protein: CASSLGGVSYEQYF. The DNA for the CDR3 is TGTGCCAGCAGTCTTGGGGGGGTTTCCTACGAGCAGTACTTC.

The rearrangement uses TRBV11-2 and TRBJ2-3; D gene unclear. The CDR3 contains 15 residues. The germline V gene has CDR1 SGHAT and CDR2 FQNNGV. V was trimmed by 8 bases and J by 2 bases, leaving 17 bases between them. The CDR3 DNA reads TGTGCCAGCGAGCCGGGCCGAGGAACCACAGATACGCAGTATTTT. Residues: CASEPGRGTTDTQYF.

This sequence joins TRBV5-1 and TRBJ2-5; 7 positions agree with TRBD1. This CDR3 region has 17 residues. Germline CDR1 reads SGHRS; CDR2 reads YFSETQ. J lost 3 bases, V lost 0 bases, and 11 bases had no gene match. The CDR3 coding sequence is TGCGCCAGCAGCTTGGGGGACCTGGGACAGCAGAAAGAGACCCAGTACTTC. Translation gives CASSLGDLGQQKETQYF.

This clone was picked up one time. The chain employs TRBV28 and TRBJ2-7; 9 bases align to TRBD1. Germline lookup yields CDR1 MDHEN and CDR2 SYDVKM. V lost 6 bases to trimming and J lost 6 bases; unmatched junction nucleotides: 12. The CDR3 covers 15 residues. The CDR3 loop reads CASSSPGTGNGEQYF. CDR3 bases: TGTGCCAGCAGCTCCCCCGGGACAGGGAACGGCGAGCAGTACTTC.

Only a few counts were recorded for this clone. Other DNA sequences in this specimen translate into the identical CDR3. This chain links TRBV19 with TRBJ1-1; D possibly corresponds to TRBD1 (5 bases). Germline values: CDR1 LNHDA, CDR2 SQIVND (reference sequence). The CDR3 loop spans 14 amino acids. Trimming removed 5 bases at V and 0 bases at J, with 10 bases between. The CDR3 loop reads CASSAGTVNTEAFF. CDR3 DNA: TGTGCCAGTAGTGCCGGGACGGTGAACACTGAAGCTTTCTTT.

The V call is TRBV30, the J call TRBJ2-7, with D hard to call. Germline lookup yields CDR1 GTSNPN and CDR2 SVGIG (reference sequence). Trimming left V 2 bases short and J 5 bases short, with 16 bases between. The CDR3 contains 14 residues. This chain's CDR3 is CAWSSRWVKHEQYF. DNA of the CDR3: TGTGCCTGGAGTTCTCGGTGGGTGAAGCACGAGCAGTACTTC.

To note about this clone: This clone may be a read error of a much larger clone one base away. Additional DNA sequences in this sample encode the identical CDR3. The chain carries TRBV7-2 and TRBJ2-7; unclear D gene. CDR3 length: 11 residues. Germline V gene data show CDR1 as SGHTA and CDR2 as FQGNSA. With 5 bases removed from V and 3 bases from J, the gap between germline ends came to 5 bases. CDR3 protein: CASSLSYEQYF. As DNA, the CDR3 is TGTGCCAGCAGCCTTAGCTACGAGCAGTACTTC.